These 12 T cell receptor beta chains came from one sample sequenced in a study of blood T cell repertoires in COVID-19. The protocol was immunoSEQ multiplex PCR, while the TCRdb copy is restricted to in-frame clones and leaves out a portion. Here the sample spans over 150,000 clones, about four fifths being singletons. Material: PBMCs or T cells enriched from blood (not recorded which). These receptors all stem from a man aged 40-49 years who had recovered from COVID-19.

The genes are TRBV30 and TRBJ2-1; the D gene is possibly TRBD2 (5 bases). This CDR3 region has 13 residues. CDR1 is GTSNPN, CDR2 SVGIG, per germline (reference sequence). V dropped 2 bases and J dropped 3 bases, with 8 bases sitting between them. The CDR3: CAWSLGDYNEQFF. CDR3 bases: TGTGCCTGGAGTCTCGGGGACTACAATGAGCAGTTCTTC.

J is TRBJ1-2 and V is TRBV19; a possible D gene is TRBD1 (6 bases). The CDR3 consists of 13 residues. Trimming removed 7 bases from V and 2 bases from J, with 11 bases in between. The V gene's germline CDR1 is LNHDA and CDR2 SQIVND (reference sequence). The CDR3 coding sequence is TGTGCCAGTATGTACAGGGAAAACTATGGCTACACCTTC. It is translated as CASMYRENYGYTF.

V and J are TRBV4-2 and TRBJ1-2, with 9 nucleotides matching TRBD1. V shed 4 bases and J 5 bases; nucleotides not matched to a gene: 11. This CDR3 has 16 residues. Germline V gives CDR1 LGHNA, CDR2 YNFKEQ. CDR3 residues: CASSLFQSGTGYGYTF. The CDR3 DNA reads TGTGCCAGCAGCCTCTTTCAATCCGGGACAGGGTATGGCTACACCTTC.

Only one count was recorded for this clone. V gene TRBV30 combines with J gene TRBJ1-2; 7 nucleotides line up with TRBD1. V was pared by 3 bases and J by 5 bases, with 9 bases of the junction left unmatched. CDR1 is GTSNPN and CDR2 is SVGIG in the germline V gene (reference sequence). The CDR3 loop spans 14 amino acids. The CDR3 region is CAWRPTGLLYGYTF. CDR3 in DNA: TGTGCCTGGAGGCCGACAGGGCTTCTTTATGGCTACACCTTC.

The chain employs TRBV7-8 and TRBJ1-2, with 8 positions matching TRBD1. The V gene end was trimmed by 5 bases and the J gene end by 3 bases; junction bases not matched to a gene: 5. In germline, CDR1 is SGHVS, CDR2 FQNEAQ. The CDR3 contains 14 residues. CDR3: CASSPQQGDYGYTF. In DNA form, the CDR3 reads TGTGCCAGCAGCCCTCAACAGGGGGACTATGGCTACACCTTC.

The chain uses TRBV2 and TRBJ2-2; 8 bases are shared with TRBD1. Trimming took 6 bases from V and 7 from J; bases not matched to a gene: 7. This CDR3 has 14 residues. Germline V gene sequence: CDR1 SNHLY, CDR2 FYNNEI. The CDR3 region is CASRGGQGGGELFF. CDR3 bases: TGTGCCAGCAGAGGTGGACAGGGCGGCGGGGAGCTGTTTTTT.

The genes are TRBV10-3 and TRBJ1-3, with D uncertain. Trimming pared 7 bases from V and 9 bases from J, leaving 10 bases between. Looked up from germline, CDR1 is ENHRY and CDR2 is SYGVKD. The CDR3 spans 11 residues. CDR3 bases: TGTGCCATCATGGGAGGAGGCACCATATATTTT. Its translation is CAIMGGGTIYF.

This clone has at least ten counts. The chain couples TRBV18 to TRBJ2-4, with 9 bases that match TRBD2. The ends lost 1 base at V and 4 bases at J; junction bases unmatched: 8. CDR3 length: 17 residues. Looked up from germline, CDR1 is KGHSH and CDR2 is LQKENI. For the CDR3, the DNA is TGTGCCAGCTCACCACGCCCATTGACTAGCGGTAAAAACATTCAGTACTTC. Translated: CASSPRPLTSGKNIQYF.

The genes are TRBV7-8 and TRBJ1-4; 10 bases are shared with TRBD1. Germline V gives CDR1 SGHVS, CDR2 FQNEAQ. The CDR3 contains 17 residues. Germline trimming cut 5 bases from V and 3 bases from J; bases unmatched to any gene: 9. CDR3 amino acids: CASSPRDRGRANEKLFF. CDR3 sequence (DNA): TGTGCCAGCAGCCCCCGGGACAGGGGTAGGGCTAATGAAAAACTGTTTTTT.

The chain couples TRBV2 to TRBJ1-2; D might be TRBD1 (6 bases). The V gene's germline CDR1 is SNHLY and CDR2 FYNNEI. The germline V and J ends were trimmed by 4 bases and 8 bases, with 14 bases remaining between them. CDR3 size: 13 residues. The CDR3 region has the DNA TGTGCCAGCAGTGTAGGGGGATCTACCGGCTACACCTTC. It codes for CASSVGGSTGYTF.

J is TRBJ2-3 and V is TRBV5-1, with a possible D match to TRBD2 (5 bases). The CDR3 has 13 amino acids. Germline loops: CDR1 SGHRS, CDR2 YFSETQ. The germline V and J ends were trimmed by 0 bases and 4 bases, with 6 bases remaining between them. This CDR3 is CASSLAGADTQYF. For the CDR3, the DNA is TGCGCCAGCAGCTTGGCCGGGGCAGATACGCAGTATTTT.

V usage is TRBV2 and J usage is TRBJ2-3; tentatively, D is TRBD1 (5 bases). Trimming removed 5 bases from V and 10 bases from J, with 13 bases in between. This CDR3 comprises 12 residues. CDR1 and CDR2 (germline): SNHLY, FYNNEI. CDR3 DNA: TGTGCCAGCAGTCCCCAGGGCCTGCCGCAGTATTTT. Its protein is CASSPQGLPQYF.